These 12 T cell receptor beta chains came from one sample sequenced in a study of cytomegalovirus exposure and HLA in healthy donors. It was with 60 Vbeta and 13 Jbeta primers that the PCR ran. Libraries were prepared by immunoSEQ multiplex PCR; TCRdb keeps only in-frame clonotypes and omits some of them. Of approximately 200,000 clones listed, approximately 81% are singletons. Sequenced: PBMCs. The receptors shown here come from a human donor in good health.

The chain has TRBV28 and TRBJ1-4, with a tentative D call TRBD1 (6 bases). Per germline, CDR1 MDHEN and CDR2 SYDVKM. This CDR3 region has 14 residues. V lost 5 bases and J lost 5, with 12 bases in between. The CDR3 loop reads CASSVIRGNEKLFF. The CDR3 DNA reads as TGTGCCAGCAGTGTAATCAGGGGAAATGAAAAACTGTTTTTT.

The V and J genes are TRBV7-9 and TRBJ2-7; D is perhaps TRBD2 (6 bases). V was pared by 3 bases and J by 2 bases, with 11 bases between. CDR1 is SEHNR, CDR2 FQNEAQ, per germline (reference sequence). CDR3 length: 14 amino acids. CDR3 sequence: CASSFGGFTYEQYF. The CDR3 nucleotides are TGTGCCAGCAGCTTCGGGGGATTCACCTACGAGCAGTACTTC.

The V gene is TRBV4-1, the J gene TRBJ2-2; 7 nucleotides line up with TRBD1. The CDR3 has 14 residues. Trimming cost V 2 bases and J 4 bases; bases outside gene matches: 1. The germline CDR1 and CDR2 sequences are MGHRA and YSYEKL. CDR3 region: CASSQWDSTGELFF. The CDR3 nucleotides are TGCGCCAGCAGCCAATGGGACAGCACCGGGGAGCTGTTTTTT.

The chain joins TRBV4-2 to TRBJ2-5; 8 bases are shared with TRBD1. Germline V gene sequence: CDR1 LGHNA, CDR2 YNFKEQ. CDR3 length: 18 residues. The junction had 12 bases not matched to a gene; V was cut back by 2 bases and J by 1 base. The CDR3 region has the DNA TGTGCCAGCAGCCAAATGGGACAGGAAAGACTAGGCCAAGAGACCCAGTACTTC. This encodes CASSQMGQERLGQETQYF.

The V and J genes are TRBV7-8 and TRBJ2-1; 10 bases line up with TRBD2. With 6 bases clipped from V and 3 bases from J, the junction kept 5 bases outside the gene matches. This CDR3 has 15 residues. CDR1 and CDR2 from the germline V gene are SGHVS and FQNEAQ. CDR3 sequence: CASSEAGGYYNEQFF. The CDR3 nucleotides read TGTGCCAGCAGTGAAGCGGGAGGGTACTACAATGAGCAGTTCTTC.

The genes are TRBV5-4 and TRBJ2-2, with D perhaps TRBD1 (6 bases). Germline V CDR1 and CDR2: SGHNT, YYREEE (reference sequence). The ends were cut back, 1 base at V and 5 bases at J, with 9 bases in the middle. This CDR3 is 14 amino acids long. The chain's CDR3 is CASSLLGQTGELFF. Written as DNA, the CDR3 is TGTGCCAGCAGCTTGTTGGGACAAACCGGGGAGCTGTTTTTT.

The chain joins TRBV27 to TRBJ2-7; TRBD2 matches at 7 bases. V dropped 7 bases and J dropped 4; count of bases not matched to a gene: 1. The CDR3 consists of 11 residues. Germline loops: CDR1 MNHEY, CDR2 SMNVEV (reference sequence). The CDR3 sequence is CASTGGYEQYF. The CDR3 coding sequence is TGTGCCAGCACCGGGGGGTACGAGCAGTACTTC.

This chain joins TRBV5-1 and TRBJ2-6; D ambiguous. Trimming removed 0 bases from V and 2 bases from J, with 9 bases in between. Germline V gives CDR1 SGHRS, CDR2 YFSETQ. The CDR3 extends over 16 amino acids. The CDR3 nucleotides read TGCGCCAGCAGCTTGGCACCGGTGGCTGGGGCCAACGTCCTGACTTTC. Translating it yields CASSLAPVAGANVLTF.

This chain connects TRBV18 to TRBJ2-7, with 8 bases lining up with TRBD1. After removal of 3 bases from V and 4 bases from J, the junction contained 5 bases not matched to a gene. CDR1 is KGHSH and CDR2 is LQKENI in the germline V gene. The CDR3 runs to 14 residues. DNA of the CDR3: TGTGCCAGCTCACCCGAGACAGGGGAGTACGAGCAGTACTTC. This sequence encodes CASSPETGEYEQYF. The complete variable domain, with remaining parts taken from reference TRBV18 and TRBJ2-7, reads NAGVMQNPRHLVRRRGQEARLRCSPMKGHSHVYWYRQLPEEGLKFMVYLQKENIIDESGMPKERFSAEFPKEGPSILRIQQVVRGDSAAYFCASSPETGEYEQYFGPGTRLTVT.

The chain recombines TRBV5-1 with TRBJ2-1; 10 bases are a match to TRBD2. The length of the CDR3 is 16 residues. In germline, CDR1 is SGHRS, CDR2 YFSETQ. Unmatched junction bases numbered 7, after V lost 0 bases and J lost 7 bases. CDR3 DNA sequence: TGCGCCAGCAGCTTGGGAGCGGGAGGGTCGTGGAATGAGCAGTTCTTC. It specifies CASSLGAGGSWNEQFF. Combining the CDR3 with reference TRBV5-1 and TRBJ2-1 gives the whole variable domain KAGVTQTPRYLIKTRGQQVTLSCSPISGHRSVSWYQQTPGQGLQFLFEYFSETQRNKGNFPGRFSGRQFSNSRSEMNVSTLELGDSALYLCASSLGAGGSWNEQFFGPGTRLTVL.

This chain uses TRBV9 with TRBJ2-5; D is possibly TRBD1 (5 bases). V lost 0 bases to trimming and J lost 7 bases, with 10 bases between them. This CDR3 comprises 13 residues. Germline assignment: CDR1 SGDLS and CDR2 YYNGEE. The CDR3 is CASSVAGYGTQYF. The CDR3 DNA follows: TGTGCCAGCAGCGTAGCAGGGTACGGGACCCAGTACTTC.

The chain joins TRBV18 to TRBJ1-6; no clear D. This CDR3 comprises 15 residues. Trimming left V 5 bases short and J 5 bases short, with 13 bases between. The germline V gene encodes CDR1 KGHSH and CDR2 LQKENI. As DNA, the CDR3 is TGTGCCAGCTCATGGGCAGCATCTGATAATTCACCCCTCCACTTT. Residues: CASSWAASDNSPLHF.